The TCR beta chain described here comes from a study of CD8 T cells in Susac syndrome (dated by TCRdb to the late 2010s). For context, the study as a whole: The study used repertoire sequencing to test whether antigen drove CD8+ T cell activation and differentiation in Susac syndrome. The study compared CD8+ T cell repertoire clonality among 12 healthy donors, roughly 14 Susac syndrome patients and some 16 multiple sclerosis patients. Results the study describes overall, beyond this receptor: The number of individuals in the TCR sequencing and HLA analysis was recognized as being relatively small.

High-throughput TCR beta sequencing profiled peripheral blood CD8+ and CD4+ T cells from healthy donors, Susac syndrome patients and multiple sclerosis patients. Treatment-naive patients with stable or active relapsing-remitting disease fulfilling revised McDonald criteria were used as multiple sclerosis controls. Bulk CD8+ and CD4+ T cells were purified by magnetic negative isolation, whereas CD8+ TEMRA cells were enriched by FACS. Blood was collected in EDTA tubes and processed within 24 hours, with PBMCs isolated through density gradient centrifugation. PBMCs destined for TCR sequencing were cryopreserved in liquid nitrogen and later thawed in a 37 °C water bath. The sorted or isolated CD4+, CD8+ and CD8+ TEMRA cells reached a purity of at least 90%. To note about this clonotype: This clone's antigen is unknown. Qualities for individual bases were not recorded, and no much larger clone is one base off.

RNA was extracted with the RNeasy kit and roughly 0.5 to 1 ug was reverse transcribed using random hexamers. The immunoSEQ multiplex PCR assay, which covers 54 Vbeta and 13 Jbeta segments, was used to amplify TCR beta CDR3 regions. PCR amplification bias was corrected by using a synthetic template baseline for primer optimization and computational correction. The authors processed their data as follows. Reads were annotated to V, D and J genes according to IMGT and were analyzed with immunoSEQ Analyzer, with only productive sequences retained. Clonality was computed as one minus Shannon entropy normalized by log2 of the number of productive unique sequences. Public and private clones were assessed among the 100 most prevalent clones of each patient and control. A clone was defined as Susac-specific if it was absent from the healthy and MS cohorts, from 1052 published viral clones and from other ImmuneACCESS disease sequences. Using fastp at Q25 and MiXCR, TCRdb reprocessed the public reads and kept productive beta chains. Records with the same CDR3 protein are collapsed into one entry carrying the most frequent genes and DNA. TCRdb, not the original authors, processed these V and J calls. In this sample the table shows about 150,000 distinct CDR3 sequences, about 94% of which occur a single time. 0.2% to 0.25% of the sample rests with the top ten.

The receptor was isolated from a human donor with multiple sclerosis. Source material: CD8+ T cells from PBMCs.

The CDR3 is CSARSRDLPTYEQYF. The nucleotide sequence is TGCAGTGCTAGATCCCGGGACTTGCCGACCTACGAGCAGTACTTC. This chain is built from TRBV20-1 and TRBJ2-7, and TRBD2 may be the D gene, going by 6 matching bases. CDR1 and CDR2 are read off the germline V gene (reference sequence) as DFQATT and SNEGSKA. From cysteine to phenylalanine, the CDR3 is 15 amino acids long. Kept here is only the CDR3 DNA, which spans 45 bases and is read in frame from base 1. Between the V and J ends, shortened by 2 bases and 2 bases respectively, the junction contains 16 bases.